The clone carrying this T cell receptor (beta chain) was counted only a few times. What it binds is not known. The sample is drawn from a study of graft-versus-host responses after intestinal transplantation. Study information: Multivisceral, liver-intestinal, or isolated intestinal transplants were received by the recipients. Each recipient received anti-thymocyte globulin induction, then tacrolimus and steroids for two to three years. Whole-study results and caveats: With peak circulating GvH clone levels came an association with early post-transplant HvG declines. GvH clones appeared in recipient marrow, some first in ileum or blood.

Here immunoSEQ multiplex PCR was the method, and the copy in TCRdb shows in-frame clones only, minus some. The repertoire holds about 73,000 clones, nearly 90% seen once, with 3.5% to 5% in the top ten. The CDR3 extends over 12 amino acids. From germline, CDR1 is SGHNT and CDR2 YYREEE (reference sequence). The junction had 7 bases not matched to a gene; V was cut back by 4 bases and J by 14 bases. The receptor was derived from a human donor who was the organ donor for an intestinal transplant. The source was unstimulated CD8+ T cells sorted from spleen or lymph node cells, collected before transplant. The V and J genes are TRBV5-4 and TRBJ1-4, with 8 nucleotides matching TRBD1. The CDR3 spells CASSDGTGTLFF. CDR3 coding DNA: TGTGCCAGCAGCGACGGGACAGGCACTCTGTTTTTT.